This TCR beta chain was found in a study of control samples from healthy donors and cancer patients. CDR3 length: 15 amino acids. CDR1 is MNHEY and CDR2 is SVGAGI in the germline V gene. V was shortened by 6 bases and J by 6 bases, with 18 bases between the two germline ends. The repertoire was sequenced with immunoSEQ multiplex PCR; TCRdb's copy has only in-frame clones and lacks some. The sample has approximately 190,000 clones, and its top ten clones hold 2% to 2.5%. This clonotype was sampled from a woman between 25 and 40 years old in good health. The sequenced sample was blood. V is TRBV6-5 and J is TRBJ1-5; D ambiguous. DNA of the CDR3: TGTGCCAGCAGGGGAATACGTGGGCCTTTTCAGCCCCAGCATTTT. Amino acids: CASRGIRGPFQPQHF.